This section outlines one TCR beta chain sequence together with its context. The antigen remains unidentified. The data derive from a study of a mutant IDH1 vaccine in newly diagnosed glioma. Germline values: CDR1 MNHEY, CDR2 SVGAGI. The CDR3 covers 15 residues. The V segment lost 6 bases and the J segment 3 bases; nucleotides outside the gene matches: 11. Study-level points and caveats: Apparently, pseudoprogression bore no relation to changes among the top peripheral T cell clonotypes.

Sequencing used immunoSEQ multiplex PCR; TCRdb keeps in-frame clones, though not all of them. There are some 60,000 clones in the sample; less than 85% occur only once, and roughly 3.5% lies in the top ten. Time point noted: week 11, during vaccination. Topical imiquimod was applied with each vaccine dose, which held 300 ug of mutant IDH1 20-mer peptide. Sequences were derived from PBMCs, sampled from a glioma patient whose treatment included an IDH1 peptide vaccine. The chain links TRBV6-5 to TRBJ2-7; TRBD1 agrees at 7 bases. The sequence was obtained from a man in his thirties or forties with glioma. The CDR3 coding sequence is TGTGCCAGCAGAAACCGACAGGGATTGTTCTACGAGCAGTACTTC. Translation: CASRNRQGLFYEQYF.